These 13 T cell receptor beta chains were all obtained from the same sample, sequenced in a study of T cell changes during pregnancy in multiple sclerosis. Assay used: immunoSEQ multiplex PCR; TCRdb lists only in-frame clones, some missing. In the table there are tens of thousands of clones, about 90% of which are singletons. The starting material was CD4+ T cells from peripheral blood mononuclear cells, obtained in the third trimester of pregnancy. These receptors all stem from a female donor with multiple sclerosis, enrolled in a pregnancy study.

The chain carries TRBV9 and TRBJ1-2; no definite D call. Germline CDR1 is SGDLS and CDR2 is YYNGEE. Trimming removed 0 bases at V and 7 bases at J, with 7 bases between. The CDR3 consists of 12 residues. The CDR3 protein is CASSVGESGYTF. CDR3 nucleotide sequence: TGTGCCAGCAGCGTAGGAGAGAGTGGCTACACCTTC.

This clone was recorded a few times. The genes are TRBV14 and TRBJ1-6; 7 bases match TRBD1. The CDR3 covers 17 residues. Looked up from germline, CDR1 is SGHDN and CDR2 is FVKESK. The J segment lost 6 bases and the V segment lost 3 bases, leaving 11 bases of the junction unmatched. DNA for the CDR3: TGTGCCAGCAGCCAGCCTAAACAGGGGCTAATTAATTCACCCCTCCACTTT. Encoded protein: CASSQPKQGLINSPLHF.

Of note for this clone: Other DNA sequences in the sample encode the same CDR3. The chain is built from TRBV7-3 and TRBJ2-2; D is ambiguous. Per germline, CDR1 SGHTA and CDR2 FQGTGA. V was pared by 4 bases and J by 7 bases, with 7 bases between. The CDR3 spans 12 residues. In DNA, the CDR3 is TGTGCCAGCAGCTCCAGCGTCGGGGAGCTGTTTTTT. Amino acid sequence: CASSSSVGELFF.

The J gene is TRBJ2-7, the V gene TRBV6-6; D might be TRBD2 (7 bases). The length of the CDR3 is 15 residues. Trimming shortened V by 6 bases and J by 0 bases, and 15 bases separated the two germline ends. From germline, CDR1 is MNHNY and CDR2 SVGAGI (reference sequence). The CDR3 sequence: CASRNGGPRSYEQYF. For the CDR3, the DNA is TGTGCCAGCAGAAACGGGGGGCCTCGCTCCTACGAGCAGTACTTC.

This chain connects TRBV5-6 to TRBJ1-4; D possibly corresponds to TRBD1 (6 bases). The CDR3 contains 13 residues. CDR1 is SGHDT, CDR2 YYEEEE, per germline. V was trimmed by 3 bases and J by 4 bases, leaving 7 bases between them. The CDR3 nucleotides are TGTGCCAGCAGCTCGGACAGTAATGAAAAACTGTTTTTT. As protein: CASSSDSNEKLFF.

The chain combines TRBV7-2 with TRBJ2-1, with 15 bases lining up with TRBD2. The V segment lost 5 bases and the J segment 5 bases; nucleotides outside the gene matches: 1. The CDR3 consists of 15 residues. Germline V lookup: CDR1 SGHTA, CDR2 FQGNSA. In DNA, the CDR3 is TGTGCCAGCAGCGGGACTAGCGGGGGGAACAATGAGCAGTTCTTC. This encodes CASSGTSGGNNEQFF.

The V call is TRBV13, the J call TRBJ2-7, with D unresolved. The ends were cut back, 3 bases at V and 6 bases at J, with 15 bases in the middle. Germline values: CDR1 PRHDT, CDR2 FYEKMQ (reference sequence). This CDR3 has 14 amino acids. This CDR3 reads CASSFGQTLGEQYF. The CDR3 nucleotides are TGTGCCAGCAGCTTCGGTCAGACGCTAGGCGAGCAGTACTTC.

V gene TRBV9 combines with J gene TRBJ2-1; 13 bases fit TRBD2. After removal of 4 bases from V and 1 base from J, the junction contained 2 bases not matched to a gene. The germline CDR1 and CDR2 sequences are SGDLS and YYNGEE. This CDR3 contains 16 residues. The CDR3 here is CASSTLAGGSYNEQFF. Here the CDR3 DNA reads TGTGCCAGCAGCACACTAGCGGGGGGGTCCTACAATGAGCAGTTCTTC.

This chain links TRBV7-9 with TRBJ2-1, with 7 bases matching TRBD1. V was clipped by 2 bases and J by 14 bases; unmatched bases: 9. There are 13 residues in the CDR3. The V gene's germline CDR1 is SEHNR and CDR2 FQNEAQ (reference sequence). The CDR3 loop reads CASSLLNRDSEFF. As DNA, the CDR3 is TGTGCCAGCAGCTTACTCAACCGGGACAGTGAGTTCTTC.

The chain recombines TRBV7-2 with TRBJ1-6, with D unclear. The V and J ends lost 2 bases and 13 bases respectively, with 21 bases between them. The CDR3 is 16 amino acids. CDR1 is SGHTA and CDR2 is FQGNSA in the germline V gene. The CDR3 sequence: CASSLLVGQPSWPLHF. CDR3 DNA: TGTGCCAGCAGCTTACTGGTGGGCCAACCGAGTTGGCCCCTCCACTTT.

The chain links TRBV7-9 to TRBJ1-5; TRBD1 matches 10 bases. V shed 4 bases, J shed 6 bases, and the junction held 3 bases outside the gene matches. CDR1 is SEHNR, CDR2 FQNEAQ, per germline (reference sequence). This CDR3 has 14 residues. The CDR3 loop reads CASSSDRGAQPQHF. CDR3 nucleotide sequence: TGTGCCAGCAGCTCGGACAGGGGGGCTCAGCCCCAGCATTTT. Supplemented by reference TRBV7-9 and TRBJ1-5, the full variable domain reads DTGVSQNPRHKITKRGQNVTFRCDPISEHNRLYWYRQTLGQGPEFLTYFQNEAQLEKSRLLSDRFSAERPKGSFSTLEIQRTEQGDSAMYLCASSSDRGAQPQHFGDGTRLSIL.

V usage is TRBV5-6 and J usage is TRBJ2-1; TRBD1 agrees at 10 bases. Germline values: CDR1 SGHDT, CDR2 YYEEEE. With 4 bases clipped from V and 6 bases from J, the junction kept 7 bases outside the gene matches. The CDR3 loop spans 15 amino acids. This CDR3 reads CASSKGTGDRNEQFF. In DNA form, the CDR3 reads TGTGCCAGCAGCAAAGGGACAGGGGATCGCAATGAGCAGTTCTTC. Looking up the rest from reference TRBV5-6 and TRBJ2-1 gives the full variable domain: DAGVTQSPTHLIKTRGQQVTLRCSPKSGHDTVSWYQQALGQGPQFIFQYYEEEERQRGNFPDRFSGHQFPNYSSELNVNALLLGDSALYLCASSKGTGDRNEQFFGPGTRLTVL.

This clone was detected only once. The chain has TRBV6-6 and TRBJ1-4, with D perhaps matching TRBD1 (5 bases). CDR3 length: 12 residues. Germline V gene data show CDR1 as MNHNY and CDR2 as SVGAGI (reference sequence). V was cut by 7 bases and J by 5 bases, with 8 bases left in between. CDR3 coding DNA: TGTGCCAGCACCAGGGTAAATGAAAAACTGTTTTTT. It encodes CASTRVNEKLFF.